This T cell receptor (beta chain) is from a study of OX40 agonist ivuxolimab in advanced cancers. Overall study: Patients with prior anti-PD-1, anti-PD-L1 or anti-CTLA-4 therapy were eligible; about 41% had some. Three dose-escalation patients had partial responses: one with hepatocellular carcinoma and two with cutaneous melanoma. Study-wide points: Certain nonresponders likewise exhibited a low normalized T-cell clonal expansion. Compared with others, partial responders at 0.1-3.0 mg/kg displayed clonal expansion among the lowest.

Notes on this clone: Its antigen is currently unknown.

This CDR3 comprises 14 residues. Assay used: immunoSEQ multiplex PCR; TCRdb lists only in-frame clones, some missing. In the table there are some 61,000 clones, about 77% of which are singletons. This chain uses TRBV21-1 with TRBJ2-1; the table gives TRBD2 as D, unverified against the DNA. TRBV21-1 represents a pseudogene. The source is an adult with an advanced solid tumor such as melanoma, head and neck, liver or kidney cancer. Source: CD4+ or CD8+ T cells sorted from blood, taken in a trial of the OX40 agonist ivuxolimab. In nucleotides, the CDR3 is TGTGCCAGACAATATAGCGGGGGGGCGTATGAGCAGTTCTTC. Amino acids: CARQYSGGAYEQFF.